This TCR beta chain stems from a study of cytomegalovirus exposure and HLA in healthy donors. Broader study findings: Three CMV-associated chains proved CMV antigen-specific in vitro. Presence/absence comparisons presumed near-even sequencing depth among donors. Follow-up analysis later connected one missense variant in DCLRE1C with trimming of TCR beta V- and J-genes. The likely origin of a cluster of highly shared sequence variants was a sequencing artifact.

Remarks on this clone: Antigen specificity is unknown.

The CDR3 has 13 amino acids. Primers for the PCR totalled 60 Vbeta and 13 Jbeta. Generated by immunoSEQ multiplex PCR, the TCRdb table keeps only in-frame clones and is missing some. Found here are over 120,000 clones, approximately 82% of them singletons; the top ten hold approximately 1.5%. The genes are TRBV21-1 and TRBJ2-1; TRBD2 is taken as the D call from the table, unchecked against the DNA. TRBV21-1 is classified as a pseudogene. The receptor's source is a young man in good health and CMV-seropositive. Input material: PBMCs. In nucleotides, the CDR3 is TGTGCCAGCACCGCCCCCGCGGACTACATCCAGATCTTC. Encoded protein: CASTAPADYIQIF.